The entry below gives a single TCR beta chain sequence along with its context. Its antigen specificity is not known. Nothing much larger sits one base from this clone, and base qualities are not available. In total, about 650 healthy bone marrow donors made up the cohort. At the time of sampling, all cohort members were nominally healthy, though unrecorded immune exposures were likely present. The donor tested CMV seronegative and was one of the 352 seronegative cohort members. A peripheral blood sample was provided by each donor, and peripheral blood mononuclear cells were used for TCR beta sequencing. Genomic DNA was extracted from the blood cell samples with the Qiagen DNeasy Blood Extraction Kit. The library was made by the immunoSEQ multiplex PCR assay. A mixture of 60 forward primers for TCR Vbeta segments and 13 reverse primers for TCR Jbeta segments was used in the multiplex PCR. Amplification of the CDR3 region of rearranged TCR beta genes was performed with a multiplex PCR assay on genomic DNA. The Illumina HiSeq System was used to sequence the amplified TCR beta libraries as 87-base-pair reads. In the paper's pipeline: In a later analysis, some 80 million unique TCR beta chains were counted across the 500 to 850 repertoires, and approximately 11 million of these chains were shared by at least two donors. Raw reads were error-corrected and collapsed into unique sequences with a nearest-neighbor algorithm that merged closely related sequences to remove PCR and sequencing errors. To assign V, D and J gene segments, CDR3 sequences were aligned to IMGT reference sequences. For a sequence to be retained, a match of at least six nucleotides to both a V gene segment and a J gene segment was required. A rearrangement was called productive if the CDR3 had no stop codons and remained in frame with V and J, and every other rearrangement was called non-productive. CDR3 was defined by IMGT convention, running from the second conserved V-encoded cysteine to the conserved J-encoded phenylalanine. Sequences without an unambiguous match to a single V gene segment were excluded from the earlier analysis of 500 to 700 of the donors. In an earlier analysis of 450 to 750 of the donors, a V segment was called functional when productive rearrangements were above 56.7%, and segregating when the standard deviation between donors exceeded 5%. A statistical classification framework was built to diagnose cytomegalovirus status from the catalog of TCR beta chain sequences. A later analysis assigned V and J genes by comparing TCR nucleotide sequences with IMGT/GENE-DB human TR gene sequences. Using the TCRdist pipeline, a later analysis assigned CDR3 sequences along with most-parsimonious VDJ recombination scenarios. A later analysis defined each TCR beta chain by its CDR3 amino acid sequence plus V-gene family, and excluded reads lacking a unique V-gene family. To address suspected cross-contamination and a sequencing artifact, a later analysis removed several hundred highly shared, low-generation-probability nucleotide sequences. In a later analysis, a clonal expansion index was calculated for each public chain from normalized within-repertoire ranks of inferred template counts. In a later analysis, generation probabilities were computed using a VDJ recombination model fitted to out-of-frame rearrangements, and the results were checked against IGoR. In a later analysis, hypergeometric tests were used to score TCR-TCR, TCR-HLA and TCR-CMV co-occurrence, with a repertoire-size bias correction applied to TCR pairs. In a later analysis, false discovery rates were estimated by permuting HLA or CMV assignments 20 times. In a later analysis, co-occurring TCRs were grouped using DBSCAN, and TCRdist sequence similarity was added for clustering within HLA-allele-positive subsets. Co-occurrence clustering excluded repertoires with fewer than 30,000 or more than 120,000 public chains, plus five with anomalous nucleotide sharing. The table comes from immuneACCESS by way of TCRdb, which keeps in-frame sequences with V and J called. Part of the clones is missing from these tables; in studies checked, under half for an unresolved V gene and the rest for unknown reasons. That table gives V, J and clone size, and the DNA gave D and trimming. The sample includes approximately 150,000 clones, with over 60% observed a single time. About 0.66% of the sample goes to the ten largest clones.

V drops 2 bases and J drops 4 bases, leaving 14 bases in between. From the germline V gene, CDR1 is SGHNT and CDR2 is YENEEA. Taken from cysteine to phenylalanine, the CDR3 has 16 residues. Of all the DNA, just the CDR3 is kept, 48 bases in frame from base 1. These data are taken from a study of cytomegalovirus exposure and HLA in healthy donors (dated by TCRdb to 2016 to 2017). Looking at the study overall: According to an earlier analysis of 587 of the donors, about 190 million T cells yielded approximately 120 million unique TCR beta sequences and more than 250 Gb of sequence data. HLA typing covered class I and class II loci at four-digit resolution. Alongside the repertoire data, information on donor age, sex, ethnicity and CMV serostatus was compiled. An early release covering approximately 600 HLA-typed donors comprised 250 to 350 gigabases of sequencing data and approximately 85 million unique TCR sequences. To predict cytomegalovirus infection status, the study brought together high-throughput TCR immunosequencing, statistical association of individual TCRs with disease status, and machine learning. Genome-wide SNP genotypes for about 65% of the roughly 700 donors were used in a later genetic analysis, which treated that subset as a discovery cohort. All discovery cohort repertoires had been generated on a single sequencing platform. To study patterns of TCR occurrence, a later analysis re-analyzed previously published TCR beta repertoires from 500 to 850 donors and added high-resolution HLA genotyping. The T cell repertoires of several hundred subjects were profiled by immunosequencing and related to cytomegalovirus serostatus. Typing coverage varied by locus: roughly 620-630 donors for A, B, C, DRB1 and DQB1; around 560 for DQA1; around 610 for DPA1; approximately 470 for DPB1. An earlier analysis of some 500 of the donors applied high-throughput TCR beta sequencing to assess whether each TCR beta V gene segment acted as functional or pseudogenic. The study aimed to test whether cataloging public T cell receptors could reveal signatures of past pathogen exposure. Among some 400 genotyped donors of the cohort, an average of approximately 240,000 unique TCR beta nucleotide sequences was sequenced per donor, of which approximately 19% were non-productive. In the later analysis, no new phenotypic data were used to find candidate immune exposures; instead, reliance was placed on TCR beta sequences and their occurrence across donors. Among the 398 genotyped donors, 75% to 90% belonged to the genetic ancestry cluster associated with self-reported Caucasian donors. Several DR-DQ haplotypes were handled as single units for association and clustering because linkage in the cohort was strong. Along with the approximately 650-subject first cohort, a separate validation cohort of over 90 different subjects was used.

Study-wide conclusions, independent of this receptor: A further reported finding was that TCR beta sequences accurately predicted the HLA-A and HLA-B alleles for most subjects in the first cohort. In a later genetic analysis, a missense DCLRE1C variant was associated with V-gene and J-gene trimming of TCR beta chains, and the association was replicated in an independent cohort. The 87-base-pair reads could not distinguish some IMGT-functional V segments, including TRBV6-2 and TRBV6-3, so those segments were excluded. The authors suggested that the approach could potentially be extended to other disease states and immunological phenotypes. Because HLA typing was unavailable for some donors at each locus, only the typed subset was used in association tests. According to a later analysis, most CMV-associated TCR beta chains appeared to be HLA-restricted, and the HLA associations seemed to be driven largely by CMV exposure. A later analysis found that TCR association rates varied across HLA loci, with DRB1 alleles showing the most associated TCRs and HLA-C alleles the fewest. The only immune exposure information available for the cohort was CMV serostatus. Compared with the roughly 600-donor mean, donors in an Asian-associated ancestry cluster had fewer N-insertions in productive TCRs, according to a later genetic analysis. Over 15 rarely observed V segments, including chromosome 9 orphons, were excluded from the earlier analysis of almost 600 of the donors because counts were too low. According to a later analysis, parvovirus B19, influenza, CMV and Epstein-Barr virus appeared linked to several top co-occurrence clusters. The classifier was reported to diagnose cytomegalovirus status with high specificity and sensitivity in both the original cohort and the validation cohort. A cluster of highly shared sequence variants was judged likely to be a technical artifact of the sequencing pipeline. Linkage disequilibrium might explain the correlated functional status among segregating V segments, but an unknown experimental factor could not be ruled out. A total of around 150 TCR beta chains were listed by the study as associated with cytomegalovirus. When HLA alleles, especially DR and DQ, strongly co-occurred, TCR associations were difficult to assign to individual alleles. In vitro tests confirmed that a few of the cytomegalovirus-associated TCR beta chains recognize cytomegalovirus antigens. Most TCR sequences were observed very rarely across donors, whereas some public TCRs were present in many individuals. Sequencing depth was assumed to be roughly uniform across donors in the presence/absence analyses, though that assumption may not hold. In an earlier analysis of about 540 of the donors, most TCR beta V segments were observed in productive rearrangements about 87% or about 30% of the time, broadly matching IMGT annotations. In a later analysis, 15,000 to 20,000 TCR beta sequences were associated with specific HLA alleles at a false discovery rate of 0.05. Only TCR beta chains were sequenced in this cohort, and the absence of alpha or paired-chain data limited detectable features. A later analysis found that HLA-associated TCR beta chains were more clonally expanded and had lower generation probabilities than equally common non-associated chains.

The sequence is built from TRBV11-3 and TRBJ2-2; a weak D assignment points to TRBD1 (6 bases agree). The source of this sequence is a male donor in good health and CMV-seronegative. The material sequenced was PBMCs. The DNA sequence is TGTGCCAGCAGCTTAACATGGGGCAGGGGCACCGGGGAGCTGTTTTTT. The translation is CASSLTWGRGTGELFF.